These 2 T cell receptor beta chains share one sample of origin, sequenced in a study of spatial heterogeneity in lung cancer. Whole-study findings and limits: Tumor mutation count correlated with how many alpha and beta TCRs expanded intratumorally.

MiXCR, run by TCRdb on the 5' RACE reads, gives a single entry per CDR3 protein. This sample has approximately 20,000 distinct CDR3 sequences, with under 3.5% found just once. Antigens of these TCRs are unknown. Time point reported: sample taken at primary tumor resection. This sample comprised lung tumor tissue, obtained at surgery. Source of these receptors: a male donor with early-stage non-small cell lung cancer.

This clonotype was seen at least ten times. J is TRBJ1-1 and V is TRBV29-1; 8 bases agree with TRBD1. The germline V gene has CDR1 SQVTM and CDR2 ANQGSEA. V was clipped by 7 bases and J by 1 base; unmatched bases: 2. CDR3 length equals 12 residues. The CDR3 DNA is TGCAGCGCAGGGGGCCGGAACACTGAAGCTTTCTTT. This gives the protein CSAGGRNTEAFF.

This clonotype was observed at least ten times. V gene TRBV6-5 combines with J gene TRBJ2-2; no firm D call. Trimming took 4 bases from V and 4 from J, leaving 7 bases between them. Germline values: CDR1 MNHEY, CDR2 SVGAGI. The CDR3 has 13 residues. This CDR3 is CASSSAFTGELFF. CDR3 coding DNA: TGTGCCAGCAGTTCTGCTTTCACCGGGGAGCTGTTTTTT.